This T cell receptor beta chain was captured by sequencing in a study of T cell responses to AZD1222 COVID-19 vaccine. Whole-study findings and limits: The donors showed a predominance of white British ancestry and of females, with possible underestimation of clonal diversity. Seropositive status at baseline applied to only a handful of AZD1222 recipients.

Losses at the gene ends were 5 bases for V and 4 bases for J; bases not matched to a gene: 7. The CDR3 is 14 residues long. In germline, CDR1 is LNHDA, CDR2 SQIVND (reference sequence). Assay used: immunoSEQ multiplex PCR; TCRdb lists only in-frame clones, some missing. The sample contains some 120,000 clones, 89% of which appear only once. Notes on this clone: Its antigen is as yet unknown.

The rearrangement links TRBV19 to TRBJ2-7; the match to TRBD1 covers 8 bases. The clonotype was recovered from an adult in good health. The sample was peripheral blood, taken on day 0 of AZD1222 vaccination. CDR3 bases: TGTGCCAGTAGTCCCTGGACAGGGACGTACGAGCAGTACTTC. It encodes CASSPWTGTYEQYF.